The 11 T cell receptor beta chains below come from one sample, sequenced in a study of healthy donors' naive CD4 and CD8 T cells. A linear amplification protocol produced the TCR libraries from 500 ng of total RNA. TCRdb re-called the reads with MiXCR, one entry per CDR3 protein. The sample gives 150,000 to 200,000 distinct CDR3 sequences, around 74% of which show up once; roughly 2.3% is in the top ten. Input material: naive CD4+ and CD8+ T cells sorted from blood, pooled from several donors. The source of these receptors is a pool of human donors in good health; the sample pools cells from several healthy donors.

Concerning this clonotype: One junction end does not reproduce the germline sequence, and a read error may be involved. The rearrangement links TRBV28 to TRBJ1-5; TRBD1 aligns across 7 bases. The germline gives CDR1 MDHEN, CDR2 SYDVKM. CDR3 length: 14 residues. CDR3 residues: CASGPGQRNQPQHF. CDR3 coding DNA: TGTGCCAGCGGACCGGGACAGAGAAATCAACCCCAGCATTTT.

The chain uses TRBV29-1 and TRBJ1-1; no reliable D call. This CDR3 is built from 14 residues. Germline-derived CDR1 and CDR2 are SQVTM and ANQGSEA. The V end was cut by 4 bases, the J end by 0 bases, with 12 bases between. The DNA for the CDR3 is TGCAGCGTTGGAAGCGAACCGATGAACACTGAAGCTTTCTTT. Translation: CSVGSEPMNTEAFF.

The chain combines TRBV5-1 with TRBJ2-5; 11 bases match TRBD1. The CDR3 runs to 16 residues. With 4 bases clipped from V and 7 bases from J, the junction kept 12 bases outside the gene matches. Looked up from germline, CDR1 is SGHRS and CDR2 is YFSETQ. The CDR3 sequence is CASSPDRGPVRGTQYF. The CDR3 coding sequence is TGCGCCAGCAGCCCGGACAGGGGGCCCGTAAGAGGGACCCAGTACTTC.

The chain joins TRBV20-1 to TRBJ2-1, with TRBD2 identical over 8 bases. The length of the CDR3 is 14 residues. V was clipped by 8 bases and J by 8 bases; unmatched bases: 14. Germline V CDR1 and CDR2: DFQATT, SNEGSKA (reference sequence). The CDR3 protein is CSLSSAGEHDEQFF. The CDR3, as DNA: TGCAGTCTGTCGTCAGCGGGGGAACACGATGAGCAGTTCTTC.

This sequence joins TRBV29-1 and TRBJ2-7; D is uncertain. Germline values: CDR1 SQVTM, CDR2 ANQGSEA. V lost 5 bases, J lost 6 bases, and 17 bases lay in between. The CDR3 totals 13 residues. This CDR3 reads CSVWAPPNREQYF. For the CDR3, the DNA is TGCAGCGTTTGGGCTCCCCCTAACCGCGAGCAGTACTTC.

The CDR3 here is CSVLRDRNSYEQYF. Here the CDR3 DNA reads TGCAGCGTTCTCCGGGACCGGAACTCCTACGAGCAGTACTTC. The chain employs TRBV29-1 and TRBJ2-7; D possibly uses TRBD1 or TRBD2 (5 bases each). With 5 bases removed from V and 0 bases from J, the gap between germline ends came to 14 bases. Germline CDR1 SQVTM, CDR2 ANQGSEA. This CDR3 region has 14 residues.

In this sample, this clonotype turned up a few times. The gene calls are TRBV29-1 and TRBJ1-1, with TRBD1 identical over 8 bases. This CDR3 is built from 13 residues. Germline CDR1 and CDR2: SQVTM and ANQGSEA. With 3 bases clipped from V and 5 bases from J, the junction kept 5 bases outside the gene matches. The DNA for the CDR3 is TGCAGCGTTGAGACAGGGGAAGAAACTGAAGCTTTCTTT. It translates to CSVETGEETEAFF.

V usage is TRBV27 and J usage is TRBJ1-2; 7 bases agree with TRBD1. Looked up from germline, CDR1 is MNHEY and CDR2 is SMNVEV (reference sequence). The CDR3 sequence is 15 residues long. V gave up 5 bases and J gave up 8 bases; unmatched junction bases: 14. This CDR3 is CASSPAVGRGYGYTF. The DNA of the CDR3 is TGTGCCAGCAGTCCTGCTGTTGGCAGGGGGTACGGCTACACCTTC.

The CDR3 loop reads CASSRQGNEQYF. CDR3 in DNA: TGTGCCAGCAGTCGACAGGGAAACGAGCAGTACTTC. The V gene is TRBV6-5, the J gene TRBJ2-7; TRBD1 agrees at 7 bases. The CDR3 runs to 12 residues. Germline values: CDR1 MNHEY, CDR2 SVGAGI. Losses at the gene ends were 5 bases for V and 5 bases for J; bases not matched to a gene: 3.

The chain uses TRBV27 and TRBJ2-7; 7 bases map to TRBD2. V shed 9 bases, J shed 2 bases, and the junction held 4 bases outside the gene matches. The CDR3 loop spans 12 amino acids. Germline V gene sequence: CDR1 MNHEY, CDR2 SMNVEV (reference sequence). CDR3 in amino acids: CASGEGTYEQYF. CDR3 sequence (DNA): TGTGCCAGTGGGGAGGGAACCTACGAGCAGTACTTC.

The chain recombines TRBV5-1 with TRBJ2-7; TRBD2 might be the D (5 bases). This CDR3 has 14 amino acids. Trimming took 4 bases from V and 3 from J, leaving 14 bases between them. Germline CDR1 SGHRS, CDR2 YFSETQ. The CDR3, as DNA: TGCGCCAGCAGCCCCTATGGAGGTCACTACGAGCAGTACTTC. It codes for CASSPYGGHYEQYF.